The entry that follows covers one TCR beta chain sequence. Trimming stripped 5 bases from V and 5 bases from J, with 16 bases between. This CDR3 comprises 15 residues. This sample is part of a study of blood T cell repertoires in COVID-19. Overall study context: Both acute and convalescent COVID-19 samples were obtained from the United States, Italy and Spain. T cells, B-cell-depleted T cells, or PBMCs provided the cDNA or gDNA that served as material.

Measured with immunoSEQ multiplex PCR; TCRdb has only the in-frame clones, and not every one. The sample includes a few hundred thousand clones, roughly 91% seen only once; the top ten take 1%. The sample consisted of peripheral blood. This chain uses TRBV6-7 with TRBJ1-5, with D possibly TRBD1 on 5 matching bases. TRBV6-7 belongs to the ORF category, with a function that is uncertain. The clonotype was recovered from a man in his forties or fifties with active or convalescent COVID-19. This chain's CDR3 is CASSHGRQMHQPQHF. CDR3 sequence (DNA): TGTGCCAGCAGTCACGGGAGACAGATGCATCAGCCCCAGCATTTT.